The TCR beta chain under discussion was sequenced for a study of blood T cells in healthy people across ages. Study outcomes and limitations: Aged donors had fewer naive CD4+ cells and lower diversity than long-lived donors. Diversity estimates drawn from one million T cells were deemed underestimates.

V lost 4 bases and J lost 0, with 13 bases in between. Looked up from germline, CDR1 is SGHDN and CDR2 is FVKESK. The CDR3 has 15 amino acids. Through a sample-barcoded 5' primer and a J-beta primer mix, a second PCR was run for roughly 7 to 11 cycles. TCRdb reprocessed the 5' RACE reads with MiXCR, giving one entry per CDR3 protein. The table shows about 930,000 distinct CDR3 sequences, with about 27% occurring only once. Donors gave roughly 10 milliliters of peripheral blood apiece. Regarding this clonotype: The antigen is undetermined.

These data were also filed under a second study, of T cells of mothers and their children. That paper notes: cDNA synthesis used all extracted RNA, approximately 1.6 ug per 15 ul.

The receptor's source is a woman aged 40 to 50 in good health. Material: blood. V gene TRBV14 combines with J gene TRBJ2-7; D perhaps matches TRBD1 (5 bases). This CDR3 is CASSRGAGISYEQYF. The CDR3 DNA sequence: TGTGCCAGCAGCCGTGGGGCAGGGATCTCCTACGAGCAGTACTTC. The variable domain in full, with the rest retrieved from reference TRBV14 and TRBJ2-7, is EAGVTQFPSHSVIEKGQTVTLRCDPISGHDNLYWYRRVMGKEIKFLLHFVKESKQDESGMPNNRFLAERTGGTYSTLKVQPAELEDSGVYFCASSRGAGISYEQYFGPGTRLTVT.